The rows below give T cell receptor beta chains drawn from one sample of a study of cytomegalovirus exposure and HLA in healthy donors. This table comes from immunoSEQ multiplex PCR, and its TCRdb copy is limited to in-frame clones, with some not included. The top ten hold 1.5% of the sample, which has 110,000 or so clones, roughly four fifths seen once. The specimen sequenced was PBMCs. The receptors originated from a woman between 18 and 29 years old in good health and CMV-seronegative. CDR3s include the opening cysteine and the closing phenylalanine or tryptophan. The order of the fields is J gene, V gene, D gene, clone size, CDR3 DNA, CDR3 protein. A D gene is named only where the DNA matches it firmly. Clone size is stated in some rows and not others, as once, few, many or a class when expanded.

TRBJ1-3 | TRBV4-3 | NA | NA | TGCGCCAGCAGCCAAGACGTCAGCTCAGGGTCTGGAAACACCATATATTTT | CASSQDVSSGSGNTIYF
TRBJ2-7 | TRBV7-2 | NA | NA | TGTGCCAGCAGCTTAGAACGTAGCGAGCAGTACTTC | CASSLERSEQYF
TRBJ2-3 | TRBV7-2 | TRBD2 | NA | TGTGCCAGCAGCTTGGGGGGGTATACAGATACGCAGTATTTT | CASSLGGYTDTQYF
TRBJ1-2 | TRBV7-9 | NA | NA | TGTGCCAGCAGCAGAGAGGTGTTTTTGGAATCCTATGGCTACACCTTC | CASSREVFLESYGYTF
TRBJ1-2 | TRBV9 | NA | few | TGTGCCAGCAGCGTATTCGGAGAAGCTAACTATGGCTACACCTTC | CASSVFGEANYGYTF
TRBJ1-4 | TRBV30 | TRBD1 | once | TGTGCCTGTCGGGACAGGGGGCAAGAAAAACTGTTTTTT | CACRDRGQEKLFF
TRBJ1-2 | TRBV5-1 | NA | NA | TGCGCCAGCAGCTTGTTGGACTTTAACTATGGCTACACCTTC | CASSLLDFNYGYTF
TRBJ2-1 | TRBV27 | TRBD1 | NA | TGTGCCAGCAGTTCAAGTACAGGGGATTTCGGGAATGAGCAGTTCTTC | CASSSSTGDFGNEQFF
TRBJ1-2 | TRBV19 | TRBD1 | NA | TGTGCCAGTAGCCCACAGGGGGTCTACTATGGCTACACCTTC | CASSPQGVYYGYTF
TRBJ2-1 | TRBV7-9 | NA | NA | TGTGCCAGCAGCCTTGTAGCTGAGCAGTTCTTC | CASSLVAEQFF
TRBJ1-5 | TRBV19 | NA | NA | TGTGCCAGTAGAAGGCAGGCCCCCCGCAATAGCAATCAGCCCCAGCATTTT | CASRRQAPRNSNQPQHF
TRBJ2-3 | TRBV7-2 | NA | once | TGTGCCAGCAGCTCAAGCAGGGCTACGTTAGTCACAGATACGCAGTATTTT | CASSSSRATLVTDTQYF
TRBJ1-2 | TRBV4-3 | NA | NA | TGCGCCAGCAGCCGAAGCAGGAACGATGGCTACACCTTC | CASSRSRNDGYTF
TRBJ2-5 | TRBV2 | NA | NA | TGTGCCAGCATGCGCCAAGAGACCCAGTACTTC | CASMRQETQYF
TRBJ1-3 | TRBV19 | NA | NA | TGTGCCAGTAGTCACGACTGGATCTCTGGAAACACCATATATTTT | CASSHDWISGNTIYF
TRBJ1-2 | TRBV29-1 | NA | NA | TGCAGCGTTGCTCGGCAGGGAGGTAACTATGGCTACACCTTC | CSVARQGGNYGYTF
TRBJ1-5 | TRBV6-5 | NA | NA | TGTGCCAGCAGTATCGACATGTATAATCAGCCCCAGCATTTT | CASSIDMYNQPQHF
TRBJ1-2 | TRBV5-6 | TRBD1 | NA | TGTGCCAGCAGCCACACCTACACCGGGACAGGGACGTATGGCTACACCTTC | CASSHTYTGTGTYGYTF
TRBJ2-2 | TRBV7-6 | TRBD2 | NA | TGTGCCAGCAGCTTAGTCCATGTGAGACTAGCGGGAGGGAACACCGGGGAGCTGTTTTTT | CASSLVHVRLAGGNTGELFF
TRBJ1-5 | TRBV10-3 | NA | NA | TGTGCCACCGGCGGGGGGAATCAGCCCCAGCATTTT | CATGGGNQPQHF
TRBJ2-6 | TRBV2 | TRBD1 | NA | TGTGCCAGCAGTAGGGACAGGGGGGTCACTGGGGCCAACGTCCTGACTTTC | CASSRDRGVTGANVLTF
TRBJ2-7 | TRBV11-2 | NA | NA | TGTGCCAGCAGCTTCGAAAGGGGTGCCTACGAGCAGTACTTC | CASSFERGAYEQYF
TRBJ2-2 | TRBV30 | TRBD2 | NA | TGTGCCTGGAGTGTACTGGCGGGGGGGGTCGGGGAGCTGTTTTTT | CAWSVLAGGVGELFF
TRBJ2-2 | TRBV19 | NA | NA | TGTGCCAGTAGCCCTAACACCGGGGAGCTGTTTTTT | CASSPNTGELFF
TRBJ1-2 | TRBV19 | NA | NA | TGTGCCAGTATCCAACGAGGGGGGGAAGCGGAGGGCTACACCTTC | CASIQRGGEAEGYTF
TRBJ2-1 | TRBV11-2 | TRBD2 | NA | TGTGCCAGCAGGGAAATAGCGGGAGGTTCCTACAATGAGCAGTTCTTC | CASREIAGGSYNEQFF
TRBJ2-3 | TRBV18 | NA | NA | TGTGCCAGCTCACCACTCGGGAACACAGATACGCAGTATTTT | CASSPLGNTDTQYF
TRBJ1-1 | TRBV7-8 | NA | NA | TGTGCCAGCAGCCCTTTCCCGCGGGACACTGAAGCTTTCTTT | CASSPFPRDTEAFF